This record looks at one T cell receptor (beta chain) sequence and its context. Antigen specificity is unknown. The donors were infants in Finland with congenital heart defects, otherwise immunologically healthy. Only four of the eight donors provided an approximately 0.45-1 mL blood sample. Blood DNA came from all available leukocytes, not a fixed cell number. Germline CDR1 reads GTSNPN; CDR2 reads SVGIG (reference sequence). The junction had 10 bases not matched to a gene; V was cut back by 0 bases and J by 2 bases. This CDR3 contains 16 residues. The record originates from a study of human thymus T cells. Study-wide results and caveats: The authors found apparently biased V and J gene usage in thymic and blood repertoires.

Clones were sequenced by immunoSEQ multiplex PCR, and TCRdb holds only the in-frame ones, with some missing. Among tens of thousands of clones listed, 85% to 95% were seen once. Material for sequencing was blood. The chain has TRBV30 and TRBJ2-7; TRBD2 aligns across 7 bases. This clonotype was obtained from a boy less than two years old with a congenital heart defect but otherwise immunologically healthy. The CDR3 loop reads CAWSVHWREYAYEQYF. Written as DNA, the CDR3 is TGTGCCTGGAGTGTACACTGGCGGGAGTACGCCTACGAGCAGTACTTC. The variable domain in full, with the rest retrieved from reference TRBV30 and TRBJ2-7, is SQTIHQWPATLVQPVGSPLSLECTVEGTSNPNLYWYRQAAGRGLQLLFYSVGIGQISSEVPQNLSASRPQDRQFILSSKKLLLSDSGFYLCAWSVHWREYAYEQYFGPGTRLTVT.